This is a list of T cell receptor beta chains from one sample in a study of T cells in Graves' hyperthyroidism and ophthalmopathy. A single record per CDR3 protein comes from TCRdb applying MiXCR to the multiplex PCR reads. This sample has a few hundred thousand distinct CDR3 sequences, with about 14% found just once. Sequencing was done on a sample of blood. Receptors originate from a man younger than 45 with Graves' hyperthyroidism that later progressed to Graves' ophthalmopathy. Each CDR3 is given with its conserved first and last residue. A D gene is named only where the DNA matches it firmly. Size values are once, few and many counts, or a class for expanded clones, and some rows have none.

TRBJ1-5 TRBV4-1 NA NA TGCGCCAGCAGCCAAGATATACAGGGCCCGCGTCGTTATAGCAATCAGCCCCAGCATTTT CASSQDIQGPRRYSNQPQHF
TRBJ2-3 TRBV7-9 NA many TGTGCCAGCAGCTTTAAGTTTGACGGCCCTAGCACAGATACGCAGTATTTT CASSFKFDGPSTDTQYF
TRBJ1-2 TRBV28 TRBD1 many TGTGCCAGCAGCCCTGCCCATCCTGACAGGGGTGGGTATGGCTACACCTTC CASSPAHPDRGGYGYTF
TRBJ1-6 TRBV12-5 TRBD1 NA TGTGCTAGTGGTTCCGGGACAGGGGTTTCACCCCTCCACTTT CASGSGTGVSPLHF
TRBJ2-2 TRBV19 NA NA TGTGCCAGTGCGCGGAGGGACAGCTACACCGGGGAGCTGTTTTTT CASARRDSYTGELFF
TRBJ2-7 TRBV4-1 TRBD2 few TGCGCCAGCAGCCAAGATTTGGCGGCAGGACTAGCGGGGTCCCGCTCCTACGAGCAGTACTTC CASSQDLAAGLAGSRSYEQYF
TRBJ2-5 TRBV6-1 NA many TGTGCCAGCAGTGAATCCCGCGGAAACTTACAAGAGACCCAGTACTTC CASSESRGNLQETQYF
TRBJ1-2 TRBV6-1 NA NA TGTGCCAGCAGTGCTAGGGCGGACTATGGCTACACCTTC CASSARADYGYTF
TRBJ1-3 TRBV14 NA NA TGTGCCAGCAGCCAGGGACTGATCTCTGGAAACACCATATATTTT CASSQGLISGNTIYF
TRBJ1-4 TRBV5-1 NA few TGCGCCAGCAGCTTGAGCCAAGGAGAAAAACTGTTTTTT CASSLSQGEKLFF
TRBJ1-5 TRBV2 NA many TGTGCCAGCAGATGGGGGTCTAGCAATCAGCCCCAGCATTTT CASRWGSSNQPQHF
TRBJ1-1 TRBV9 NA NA TGTGCCAGCAGCCGGAACGGAGTCACTGAAGCTTTCTTT CASSRNGVTEAFF
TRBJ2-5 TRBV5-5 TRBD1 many TGTGCCAGCAGCTCTGATCGGACAGGGGGCGTCGAGACCCAGTACTTC CASSSDRTGGVETQYF
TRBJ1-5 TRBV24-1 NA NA TGTGCCACCCAGGGAAGTGGAAATCAGCCCCAGCATTTT CATQGSGNQPQHF
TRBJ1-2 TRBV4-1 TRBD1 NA TGCGCCAGCAGCCAAGATTCGAACAGGGGGCTAGGCTACACCTTC CASSQDSNRGLGYTF
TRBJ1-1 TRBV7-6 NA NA TGTGCCAGCAGCTTAAGTCGGTGGGGCACGAACACTGAAGCTTTCTTT CASSLSRWGTNTEAFF
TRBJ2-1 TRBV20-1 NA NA TGCAGTCTTCGGGAAGGGGGATACAATGAGCAGTTCTTC CSLREGGYNEQFF
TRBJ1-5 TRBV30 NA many TGTGCCTGGAGTGTAAGTCAATATAGCAATCAGCCCCAGCATTTT CAWSVSQYSNQPQHF
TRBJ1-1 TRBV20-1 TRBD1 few TGCAGTGCGCCGACAGGGGAAGCTTTCTTT CSAPTGEAFF
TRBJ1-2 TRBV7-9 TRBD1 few TGTGCCAGCAGCTTAGGCCTAACAGGGGGCGATGGCTACACCTTC CASSLGLTGGDGYTF
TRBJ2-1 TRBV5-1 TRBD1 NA TGCGCCAGCAGCGCTACAGGGGGCGATGAGCAGTTCTTC CASSATGGDEQFF
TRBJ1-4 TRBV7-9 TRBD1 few TGTGCCAGCAGCGACTGGGACAGTTGGGATGAAAAACTGTTTTTT CASSDWDSWDEKLFF
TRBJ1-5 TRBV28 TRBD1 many TGTGCCAGCTCGACAGGGGGCAGGTATCAGCCCCAGCATTTT CASSTGGRYQPQHF
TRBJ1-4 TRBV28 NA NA TGTGCCAGCACCACGGAGGGTAGTATCGGAAAACTGTTTTTT CASTTEGSIGKLFF
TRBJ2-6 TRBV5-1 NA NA TGCGCCAGCAGCTTGAACGGGATTTTGAGCTCTGGGGCCAACGTCCTGACTTTC CASSLNGILSSGANVLTF
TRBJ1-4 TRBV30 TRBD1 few TGTGCCTGGAGTGCGGGACAGCTTGGTGAAAAACTGTTTTTT CAWSAGQLGEKLFF
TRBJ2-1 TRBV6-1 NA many TGTGCCAGCAGGGTTAGCCGCCAGGGCTCCTACAATGAGCAGTTCTTC CASRVSRQGSYNEQFF
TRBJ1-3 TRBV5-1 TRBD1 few TGCGCCAGCAGCTTCGCCGACAGGGGCTTATCTGGAAACATCATATATTTT CASSFADRGLSGNIIYF
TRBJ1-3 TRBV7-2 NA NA TGTGCCAGCAGCCCGTTGGGGAGAAACACCATATATTTT CASSPLGRNTIYF
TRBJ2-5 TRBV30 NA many TGTGCCTGGAGTGTAAGGGGGGCCCCAAAGACCCAGTACTTC CAWSVRGAPKTQYF
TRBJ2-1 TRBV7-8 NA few TGTGCCAGCAGCTTAGAAGGCGGGGGCGAAGTTTACAATGAGCAGTTCTTC CASSLEGGGEVYNEQFF
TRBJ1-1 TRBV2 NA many TGTGCCAGCAGCGCTCCGGGACGAATACTTATGAACACTGAAGCTTTCTTT CASSAPGRILMNTEAFF
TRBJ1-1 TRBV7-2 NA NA TGTGCCAGCAGCTTAGACGGATGGGGCACTGAAGCTTTCTTT CASSLDGWGTEAFF
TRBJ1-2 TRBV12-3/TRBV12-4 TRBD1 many TGTGCCAGCAGCCCCCGGACAGGGGGCTATGGCTACACCTTC CASSPRTGGYGYTF
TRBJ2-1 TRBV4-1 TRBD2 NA TGCGCCAGCCAGACTAGCGGGGGGATTCTTAGCTCCTACAATGAGCAGTTCTTC CASQTSGGILSSYNEQFF
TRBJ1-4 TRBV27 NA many TGTGCCAGCAACGCTTGGACTGGATGTTTTGAAAAACTGTTTTTT CASNAWTGCFEKLFF
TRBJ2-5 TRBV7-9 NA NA TGTGCCAGCAGCCTAGACCCGGGGGCTAGAGAGACCCAGTACTTC CASSLDPGARETQYF
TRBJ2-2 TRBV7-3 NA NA TGTGCCAGCAGCTTAAGCGGGGTGGGCACCGGGGAGCTGTTTTTT CASSLSGVGTGELFF
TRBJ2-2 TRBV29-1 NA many TGCAGCGTTGTAATACGGGGCACCGGGGAGCTGTTTTTT CSVVIRGTGELFF
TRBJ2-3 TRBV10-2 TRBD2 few TGCGCCAGCCGGGGACTAGTTGTTGCCCCAGATACGCAGTATTTT CASRGLVVAPDTQYF
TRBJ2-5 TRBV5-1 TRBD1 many TGCGCCAGCAGCTCGACAGGGAAAGAGACCCAGTACTTC CASSSTGKETQYF
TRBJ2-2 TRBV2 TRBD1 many TGTGCCAGCAGTCTGGACAGGGGGGTCGGGGAGCTGTTTTTT CASSLDRGVGELFF
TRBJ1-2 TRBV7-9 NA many TGTGCCAGCAGCCCCCGGACAACTAACTATGGCTACACCTTC CASSPRTTNYGYTF
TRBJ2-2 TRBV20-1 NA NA TGCAGTGCTAGAGATCGGAGGGGCCGTAAGATCGGGGAGCTGTTTTTT CSARDRRGRKIGELFF